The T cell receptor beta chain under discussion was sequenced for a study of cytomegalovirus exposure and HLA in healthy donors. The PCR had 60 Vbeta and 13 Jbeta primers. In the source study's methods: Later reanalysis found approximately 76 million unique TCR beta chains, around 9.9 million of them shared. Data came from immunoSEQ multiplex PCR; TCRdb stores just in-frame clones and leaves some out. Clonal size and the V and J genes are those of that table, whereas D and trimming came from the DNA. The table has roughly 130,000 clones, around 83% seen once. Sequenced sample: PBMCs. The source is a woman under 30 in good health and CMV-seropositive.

The CDR3 DNA reads TGTGCCAGCACCGGACTACAGGGGTTCTCCTACGAGCAGTACTTC. Its protein is CASTGLQGFSYEQYF. The V call is TRBV25-1, the J call TRBJ2-7; D possibly corresponds to TRBD1 (7 bases). The germline V gene has CDR1 MGHDK and CDR2 SYGVNS. V lost 7 bases to trimming and J lost 0 bases, with 16 bases between them. The CDR3 is made up of 15 amino acids.